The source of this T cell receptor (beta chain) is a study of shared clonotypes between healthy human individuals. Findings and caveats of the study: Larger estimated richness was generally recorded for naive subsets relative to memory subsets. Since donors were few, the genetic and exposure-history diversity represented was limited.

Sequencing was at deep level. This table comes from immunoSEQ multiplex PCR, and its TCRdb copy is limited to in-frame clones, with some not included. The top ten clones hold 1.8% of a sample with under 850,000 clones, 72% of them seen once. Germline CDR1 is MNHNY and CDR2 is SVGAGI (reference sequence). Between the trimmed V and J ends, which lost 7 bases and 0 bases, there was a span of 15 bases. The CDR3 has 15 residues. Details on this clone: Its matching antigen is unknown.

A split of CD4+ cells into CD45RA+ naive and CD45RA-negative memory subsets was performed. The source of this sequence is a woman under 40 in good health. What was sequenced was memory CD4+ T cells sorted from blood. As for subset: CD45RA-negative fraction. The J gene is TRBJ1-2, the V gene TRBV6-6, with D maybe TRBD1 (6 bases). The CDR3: CASMLGEGANYGYTF. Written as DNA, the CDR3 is TGTGCCAGCATGCTCGGAGAGGGGGCTAACTATGGCTACACCTTC.